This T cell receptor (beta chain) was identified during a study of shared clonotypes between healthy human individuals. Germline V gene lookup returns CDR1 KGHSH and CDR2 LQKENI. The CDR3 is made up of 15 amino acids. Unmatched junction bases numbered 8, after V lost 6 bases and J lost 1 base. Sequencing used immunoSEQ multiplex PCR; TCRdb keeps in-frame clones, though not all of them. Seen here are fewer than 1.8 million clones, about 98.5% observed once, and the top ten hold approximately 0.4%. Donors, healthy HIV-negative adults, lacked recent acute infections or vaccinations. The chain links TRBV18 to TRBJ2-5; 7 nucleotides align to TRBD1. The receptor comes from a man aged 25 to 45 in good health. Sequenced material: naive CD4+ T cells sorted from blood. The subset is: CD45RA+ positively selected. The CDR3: CASSPRGLFQETQYF. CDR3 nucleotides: TGTGCCAGCTCCCCAAGGGGGCTCTTCCAAGAGACCCAGTACTTC. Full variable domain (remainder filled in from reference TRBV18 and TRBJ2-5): NAGVMQNPRHLVRRRGQEARLRCSPMKGHSHVYWYRQLPEEGLKFMVYLQKENIIDESGMPKERFSAEFPKEGPSILRIQQVVRGDSAAYFCASSPRGLFQETQYFGPGTRLLVL.